A single T cell receptor beta chain is shown here with its context. Antigen specificity is unknown. The sample belongs to a study of memory CD4+ T cells and cytomegalovirus serostatus. Assay used: immunoSEQ multiplex PCR; TCRdb lists only in-frame clones, some missing. The sample carries around 84,000 clones, approximately 84% recorded once. Notes on the study in general: Each of 67 CMV-associated TCRbeta sequences occurred in one to five individuals.

Single viable CD3+CD4+CD8-CD45RO+ cells were sorted as the memory CD4+ T cells. The CDR3 totals 14 residues. V was trimmed by 4 bases and J by 4 bases, leaving 12 bases between them. The germline V gene has CDR1 SGHAT and CDR2 FQDESV (reference sequence). Sample: memory CD4+ T cells from blood. This rearrangement joins TRBV11-1 to TRBJ2-3; D remains unclear. The source of this sequence is an adult in good health and CMV-seronegative. The CDR3 sequence: CASSSLSRPDTQYF. Here the CDR3 DNA reads TGTGCCAGCAGCTCTCTCTCCCGGCCAGATACGCAGTATTTT.